A few counts support the clone carrying this T cell receptor (beta chain). With 3 bases removed from V and 6 bases from J, the gap between germline ends came to 15 bases. CDR1 is SGHNT and CDR2 is YENEEA in the germline V gene. CDR3 size: 15 residues. Described time point: pretreatment peripheral blood. Using immunoSEQ multiplex PCR, the repertoire was profiled, and TCRdb retains in-frame clones only, with some absent. The sample lists more than 35,000 clones; over 80% were seen once. The sample comes from a study of PD-L1 blockade in urothelial cancer. This chain links TRBV11-3 with TRBJ2-1; TRBD1 might be the D (6 bases). This receptor was identified in a man older than 75 with urothelial cancer. The source material was PBMCs, sampled around atezolizumab (anti-PD-L1) treatment. The CDR3 spells CASSFAGAGFNEQFF. The CDR3 DNA reads as TGTGCCAGCAGCTTCGCAGGGGCCGGTTTCAATGAGCAGTTCTTC.